A selection of T cell receptor beta chains follows, all from one sample in a study of tumor-infiltrating lymphocytes in primary liver carcinoma. One entry per CDR3 protein results from TCRdb running MiXCR on the multiplex PCR reads. Here the sample spans fewer than 400,000 distinct CDR3 sequences, almost 60% being singletons. The specimen sequenced was peripheral blood. Receptors were obtained from a woman aged 25-40 years with primary liver carcinoma and hepatitis B virus infection. CDR3s include the opening cysteine and the closing phenylalanine or tryptophan.

v_gene: TRBV28; CDR3aa: CASSIAGSAYEQYF
v_gene: TRBV7-8; CDR3aa: CASSLKEGSEKLFF
v_gene: TRBV6-2/TRBV6-3; CDR3aa: CASSPVNEKLFF
v_gene: TRBV13; CDR3aa: CASSLSAPGETQYF
v_gene: TRBV11-2; CDR3aa: CASSFDASGINTGELFF
v_gene: TRBV12-3/TRBV12-4; CDR3aa: CASSAPDSGRPQETQYF
v_gene: TRBV14; CDR3aa: CAGSRNRGTYQETQYF
v_gene: TRBV11-2; CDR3aa: CVSSLEGGTRSTKYF
v_gene: TRBV11-2; CDR3aa: CASSFRTTYNEQFF
v_gene: TRBV5-1; CDR3aa: CASSLLPSEEGGEQYF
v_gene: TRBV6-2/TRBV6-3; CDR3aa: CASRGRFQMGHTF
v_gene: TRBV29-1; CDR3aa: CSVDLYNEQFF
v_gene: TRBV5-5; CDR3aa: CACSLVHHNEQFF
v_gene: TRBV29-1; CDR3aa: CSAGDGNEKLLF
v_gene: TRBV28; CDR3aa: CASSPGTSGSTHEQFF
v_gene: TRBV30; CDR3aa: CTWRHTKEVSYEQYF
v_gene: TRBV10-2; CDR3aa: CASSVSSYIEQFF
v_gene: TRBV6-5; CDR3aa: CASSYHAGSRSSDTQYF
v_gene: TRBV12-3/TRBV12-4; CDR3aa: CASTEGDLHTDTRYF
v_gene: TRBV5-4; CDR3aa: CASSPGTGGEETQYF
v_gene: TRBV6-2/TRBV6-3; CDR3aa: CVVRTVGNEKLFF
v_gene: TRBV6-6; CDR3aa: CASSTTSYNEQFF
v_gene: TRBV6-1; CDR3aa: CASRAILRDSPREREQFF
v_gene: TRBV28; CDR3aa: CASRRGGNNYGYTF
v_gene: TRBV6-2/TRBV6-3; CDR3aa: CASRLYTSRGDEQLF
v_gene: TRBV14; CDR3aa: CASSQRGANYGYTF
v_gene: TRBV12-3/TRBV12-4; CDR3aa: CASSPRMREADTQYF
v_gene: TRBV12-3/TRBV12-4; CDR3aa: CASSLETDTQYF
v_gene: TRBV5-5; CDR3aa: CASHAFGDTQYF
v_gene: TRBV30; CDR3aa: CAWSSYVAGPQEIQYF
v_gene: TRBV7-9; CDR3aa: CASTISGRNTGELFF
v_gene: TRBV12-3/TRBV12-4; CDR3aa: CASRTTGFYGYTF
v_gene: TRBV5-6; CDR3aa: CASSRQLSIAETQYF
v_gene: TRBV4-2; CDR3aa: CVTRQKTGDTEAFF
v_gene: TRBV6-2/TRBV6-3; CDR3aa: CASSYPAYEQYF
v_gene: TRBV7-9; CDR3aa: CASSFQTGANTQYF
v_gene: TRBV6-1; CDR3aa: CASSDAQPQHF
v_gene: TRBV6-1; CDR3aa: CASSTRDPNQPQHF
v_gene: TRBV4-1; CDR3aa: CASSQDALMNTEAFF
v_gene: TRBV11-2; CDR3aa: CASSLRSSAAGRGSYNEQFF
v_gene: TRBV29-1; CDR3aa: CSVWTEETQYF
v_gene: TRBV12-3/TRBV12-4; CDR3aa: CATAAGTNTGELFF
v_gene: TRBV28; CDR3aa: CASSLGGPATNEQFF
v_gene: TRBV11-2; CDR3aa: CACSLDYPHEQYF
v_gene: TRBV6-1; CDR3aa: CANKGGLFNTGELFF
v_gene: TRBV12-3/TRBV12-4; CDR3aa: CASSFRGSGEPFF
v_gene: TRBV4-2; CDR3aa: CASSQWEWTGGYGYTF
v_gene: TRBV6-2/TRBV6-3; CDR3aa: CASSDGSGSYNEQFF
v_gene: TRBV11-3; CDR3aa: CASSLDFVRAHNEQFF
v_gene: TRBV12-5; CDR3aa: CASGTSGIGAGELFF
v_gene: TRBV11-3; CDR3aa: CASSSSGHKETQYF
v_gene: TRBV10-3; CDR3aa: CAISGWTGDQPQHF
v_gene: TRBV28; CDR3aa: CASNGPPTEQYF
v_gene: TRBV28; CDR3aa: CASSAIRQGWQPQHF
v_gene: TRBV6-5; CDR3aa: CASSSLQGGNQPQHF